The sequence of this T cell receptor (beta chain) was determined in a study of cytomegalovirus exposure and HLA in healthy donors. Whole-study results and caveats: There were a few CMV-associated chains whose specificity for CMV antigens was confirmed in vitro.

Researchers ran the PCR with 60 Vbeta and 13 Jbeta primers. This table comes from immunoSEQ multiplex PCR, and its TCRdb copy is limited to in-frame clones, with some not included. This table has around 150,000 clones, about 77% appearing once. As to this clone: What it binds is not known.

Deletions cut 5 bases from V and 5 bases from J, with 13 bases between. CDR1 and CDR2 (germline): MNHEY, SVGAGI. This CDR3 has 13 amino acids. The sample was PBMCs. The chain uses TRBV6-5 and TRBJ2-7; D possibly corresponds to TRBD1 (6 bases). This sequence was found in a male donor in good health and CMV-seropositive. CDR3 coding DNA: TGTGCCAGCAGTACCTCAGGGGTCGACGAGCAGTACTTC. As protein: CASSTSGVDEQYF.